Following are 10 T cell receptor beta chains from one sample sequenced in a study of blood T cell repertoires in COVID-19. TCRdb's copy holds only in-frame clones and misses some; the assay was immunoSEQ multiplex PCR. This sample has 200,000 to 250,000 clones, with 92% found just once. What was sequenced was peripheral blood. The receptor source for this set is a man aged 30-40 years with acute or convalescent COVID-19.

In the case of this clone: The sample has other DNA sequences that encode this CDR3 too. CDR3: CASSRSGSSYNEQFF. The CDR3, as DNA: TGTGCCAGCAGCCGTAGCGGGAGCTCCTACAATGAGCAGTTCTTC. The chain links TRBV5-4 to TRBJ2-1, with 9 nucleotides matching TRBD2. Trimming removed 4 bases from V and 0 bases from J; junction bases left unmatched: 2. Germline CDR1 is SGHNT and CDR2 is YYREEE (reference sequence). The CDR3 is 15 residues long.

This clone appeared a single time. The rearrangement joins TRBV18 to TRBJ2-5, with TRBD1 identical over 8 bases. J was trimmed by 5 bases and V by 4 bases; bases with no gene match: 9. The CDR3 has 15 residues. Germline CDR1 and CDR2: KGHSH and LQKENI. The CDR3 protein is CASSLTRGLGETQYF. Here the CDR3 DNA reads TGTGCCAGCTCACTGACCAGGGGGCTCGGGGAGACCCAGTACTTC.

The chain employs TRBV19 and TRBJ2-3; 11 bases are a match to TRBD1. The CDR3 loop spans 14 amino acids. The germline gives CDR1 LNHDA, CDR2 SQIVND (reference sequence). V dropped 10 bases and J dropped 5; count of bases not matched to a gene: 8. The CDR3 spells CATRPGQGGDTQYF. The CDR3 DNA follows: TGTGCCACCCGTCCGGGACAGGGGGGAGATACGCAGTATTTT. Based on the CDR3 plus reference TRBV19 and TRBJ2-3, the full variable domain is DGGITQSPKYLFRKEGQNVTLSCEQNLNHDAMYWYRQDPGQGLRLIYYSQIVNDFQKGDIAEGYSVSREKKESFPLTVTSAQKNPTAFYLCATRPGQGGDTQYFGPGTRLTVL.

This clone was recorded once. This rearrangement joins TRBV11-3 to TRBJ2-3; the D gene is possibly TRBD2 (6 bases). CDR1 and CDR2 from the germline V gene are SGHNT and YENEEA. Trimming cost V 5 bases and J 4 bases, with 13 bases left between them. The CDR3 runs 14 residues. CDR3 protein: CASSTRGRSDTQYF. The CDR3 DNA reads as TGTGCCAGCAGCACTCGGGGGAGGTCAGATACGCAGTATTTT.

This chain links TRBV6-6 with TRBJ1-2; no reliable D call. Deletions cut 5 bases from V and 9 bases from J, with 13 bases between. The CDR3 extends over 12 amino acids. Germline-derived CDR1 and CDR2 are MNHNY and SVGAGI (reference sequence). The CDR3 nucleotides read TGTGCCAGCAGTCTTACACTGGAGAGCTACACCTTC. Translation gives CASSLTLESYTF.

The chain has TRBV5-6 and TRBJ2-5, with 9 bases that match TRBD1. Germline CDR1 reads SGHDT; CDR2 reads YYEEEE. V trimming: 0 bases; J trimming: 2 bases; junction bases outside the gene matches: 5. This CDR3 is 16 amino acids long. Here the CDR3 reads CASSLVGQGHQETQYF. CDR3 DNA sequence: TGTGCCAGCAGCTTGGTGGGACAGGGACATCAAGAGACCCAGTACTTC.

The chain has TRBV2 and TRBJ1-5; 8 bases line up with TRBD1. This CDR3 has 16 amino acids. V lost 4 bases to trimming and J lost 6 bases; unmatched junction nucleotides: 11. The V gene's germline CDR1 is SNHLY and CDR2 FYNNEI. CDR3 in DNA: TGTGCCAGCAGTGGAAGCGGACTAACAGGGGGTCAGCCCCAGCATTTT. This encodes CASSGSGLTGGQPQHF.

The chain recombines TRBV19 with TRBJ1-2; maybe TRBD1 (6 bases). Per germline, CDR1 LNHDA and CDR2 SQIVND (reference sequence). The CDR3 has 15 amino acids. V was shortened by 7 bases and J by 3 bases, with 18 bases between the two germline ends. This CDR3 reads CASKTGRGGDYGYTF. CDR3 bases: TGTGCCAGTAAGACAGGACGGGGTGGAGACTATGGCTACACCTTC.

This chain joins TRBV6-5 and TRBJ1-3, with D maybe TRBD1 (6 bases). The CDR3 runs 15 residues. Germline V CDR1 and CDR2: MNHEY, SVGAGI. Trimming cost V 6 bases and J 2 bases, with 14 bases left between them. CDR3 protein: CASSRRWDTGNTIYF. CDR3 nucleotide sequence: TGTGCCAGCAGCAGGAGGTGGGACACTGGAAACACCATATATTTT.

The genes are TRBV6-1 and TRBJ2-5; no clear D. V was pared by 0 bases and J by 5 bases, with 7 bases between. Germline CDR1 is MNHNS and CDR2 is SASEGT. CDR3 length: 13 residues. CDR3 amino acids: CASSEAPGETQYF. The DNA of the CDR3 is TGTGCCAGCAGTGAAGCCCCCGGGGAGACCCAGTACTTC.